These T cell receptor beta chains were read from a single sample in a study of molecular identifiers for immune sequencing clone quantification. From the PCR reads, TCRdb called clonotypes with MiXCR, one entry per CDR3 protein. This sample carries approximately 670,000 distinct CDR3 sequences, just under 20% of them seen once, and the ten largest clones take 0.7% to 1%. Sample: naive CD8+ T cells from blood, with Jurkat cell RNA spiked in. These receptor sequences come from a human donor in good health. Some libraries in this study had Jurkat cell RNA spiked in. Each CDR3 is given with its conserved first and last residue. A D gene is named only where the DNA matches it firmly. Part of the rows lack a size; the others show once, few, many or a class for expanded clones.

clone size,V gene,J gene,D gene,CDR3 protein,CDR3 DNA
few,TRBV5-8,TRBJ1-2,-,CASFRLGPTTPNYGYTF,TGTGCCAGTTTCCGGTTGGGGCCGACGACACCCAACTATGGCTACACCTTC
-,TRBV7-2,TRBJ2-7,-,CASSRPRERGITYEQYF,TGTGCCAGCAGCCGTCCACGAGAAAGGGGCATTACCTACGAGCAGTACTTC
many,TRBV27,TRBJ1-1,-,CASSFAESTEAFF,TGTGCCAGCAGTTTTGCTGAGTCCACTGAAGCTTTCTTT
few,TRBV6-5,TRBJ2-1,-,CASSYSQGSSYNEQFF,TGTGCCAGCAGTTACTCGCAGGGGAGCTCCTACAATGAGCAGTTCTTC
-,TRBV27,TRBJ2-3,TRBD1,CATYDRGRTDTQYF,TGTGCCACCTACGACAGGGGGAGGACAGATACGCAGTATTTT
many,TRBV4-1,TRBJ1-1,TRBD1,CASSQGGGRITNTEAFF,TGCGCCAGCAGCCAAGGAGGGGGCCGGATTACAAACACTGAAGCTTTCTTT
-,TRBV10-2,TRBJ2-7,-,CASSVSGMSEQYF,TGCGCCAGCAGTGTTTCCGGGATGTCCGAGCAGTACTTC
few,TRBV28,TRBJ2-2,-,CASSPQVPTGELFF,TGTGCCAGCAGTCCCCAGGTACCCACCGGGGAGCTGTTTTTT
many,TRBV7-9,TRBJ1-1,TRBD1,CASSAWTGEAFF,TGTGCCAGCAGCGCCTGGACAGGTGAAGCTTTCTTT
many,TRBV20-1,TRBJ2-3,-,CSAREGQGATDTQYF,TGCAGTGCGAGAGAAGGGCAGGGTGCCACAGATACGCAGTATTTT
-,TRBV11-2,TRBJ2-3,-,CASSGIEAQYF,TGTGCCAGCAGCGGGATAGAGGCGCAGTATTTT
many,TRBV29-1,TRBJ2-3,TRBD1,CSVFWDRVADTQYF,TGCAGCGTTTTTTGGGACAGGGTGGCAGATACGCAGTATTTT
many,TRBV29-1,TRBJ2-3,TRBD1,CSAGTGGTTDTQYF,TGCAGCGCAGGGACAGGGGGCACCACAGATACGCAGTATTTT
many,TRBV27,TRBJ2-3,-,CASSLSLAVSTDTQYF,TGTGCCAGCAGTTTATCGCTGGCTGTTAGCACAGATACGCAGTATTTT
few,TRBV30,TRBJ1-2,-,CAWSPTYPDGYTF,TGTGCCTGGAGTCCAACGTACCCCGATGGCTACACCTTC
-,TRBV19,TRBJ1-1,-,CASSNEPGLKNTEAFF,TGTGCCAGTAGTAACGAACCGGGACTAAAGAACACTGAAGCTTTCTTT
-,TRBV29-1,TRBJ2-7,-,CSVVLSSFYEQYF,TGCAGCGTTGTATTGTCTAGCTTCTACGAGCAGTACTTC
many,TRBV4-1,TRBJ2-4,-,CASSQDMSLGENIQYF,TGCGCCAGCAGCCAAGATATGTCGTTGGGGGAAAACATTCAGTACTTC
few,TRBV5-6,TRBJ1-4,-,CASSFSGQKLFF,TGTGCCAGCAGCTTTTCAGGGCAAAAACTGTTTTTT
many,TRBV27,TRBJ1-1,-,CASSPRTDLSTEAFF,TGTGCCAGCAGTCCCCGGACAGATTTGAGCACTGAAGCTTTCTTT
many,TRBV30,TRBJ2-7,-,CAWSLSGFGEQYF,TGTGCCTGGAGTTTGTCGGGATTTGGAGAGCAGTACTTC
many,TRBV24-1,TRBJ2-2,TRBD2,CATSDQTSANTGELFF,TGTGCCACCAGTGATCAGACTAGCGCGAACACCGGGGAGCTGTTTTTT
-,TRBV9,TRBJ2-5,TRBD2,CASSVGGSGSRETQYF,TGTGCCAGCAGCGTAGGGGGTAGCGGGTCTAGGGAGACCCAGTACTTC
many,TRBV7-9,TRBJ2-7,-,CASSLYNVGDEQYF,TGTGCCAGCAGCTTATATAACGTGGGGGACGAGCAGTACTTC
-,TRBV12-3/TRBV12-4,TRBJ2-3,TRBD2,CASSLTSGARTDTQYF,TGTGCCAGCAGTTTGACTAGCGGGGCGCGCACAGATACGCAGTATTTT
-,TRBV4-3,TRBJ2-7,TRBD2,CASSHGTSGGLGREQYF,TGCGCCAGCAGCCACGGGACTAGCGGGGGCTTAGGTCGGGAGCAGTACTTC
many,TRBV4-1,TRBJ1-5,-,CASSHKGWDSNQPQHF,TGCGCCAGCAGCCACAAAGGTTGGGATAGCAATCAGCCCCAGCATTTT
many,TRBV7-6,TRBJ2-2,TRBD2,CASSLETGTSGGPWTGELFF,TGTGCCAGCAGCTTAGAAACCGGGACTAGCGGGGGTCCGTGGACCGGGGAGCTGTTTTTT
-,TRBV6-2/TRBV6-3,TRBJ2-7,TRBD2,CAGSWSGGTYEQYF,TGTGCCGGCAGTTGGAGCGGGGGAACCTACGAGCAGTACTTC
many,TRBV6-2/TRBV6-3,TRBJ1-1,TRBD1,CASSYQAGTADKAFF,TGTGCCAGCAGTTACCAAGCCGGGACAGCGGATAAAGCTTTCTTT
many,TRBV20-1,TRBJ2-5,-,CSARVARQETQYF,TGCAGTGCTAGAGTGGCTAGACAAGAGACCCAGTACTTC
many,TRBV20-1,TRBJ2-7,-,CSARDYEQYF,TGCAGTGCTAGAGACTACGAGCAGTACTTC
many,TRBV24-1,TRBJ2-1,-,CATSDVGQYHEQFF,TGTGCCACCAGTGATGTAGGACAGTACCATGAGCAGTTCTTC
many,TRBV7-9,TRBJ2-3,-,CASSSPSLPDTQYF,TGTGCCAGCAGCTCCCCCTCACTGCCAGATACGCAGTATTTT
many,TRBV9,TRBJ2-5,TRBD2,CASSVGRGLEEETQYF,TGTGCCAGCAGCGTAGGAAGAGGACTAGAGGAAGAGACCCAGTACTTC
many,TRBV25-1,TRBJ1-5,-,CASSELGRYQPQHF,TGTGCCAGCAGTGAATTGGGGCGATATCAGCCCCAGCATTTT
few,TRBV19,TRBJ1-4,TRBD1,CASSIGRGRGPSNEKLFF,TGTGCCAGTAGTATAGGGCGCGGCAGGGGGCCGTCTAATGAAAAACTGTTTTTT
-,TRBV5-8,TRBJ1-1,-,CASSWGGVRAEAFF,TGTGCCAGCAGCTGGGGGGGCGTTCGGGCTGAAGCTTTCTTT
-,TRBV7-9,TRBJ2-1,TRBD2,CASSLVPAVYISGTYNEQFF,TGTGCCAGCAGCTTAGTACCCGCCGTGTATATTAGCGGGACCTACAATGAGCAGTTCTTC
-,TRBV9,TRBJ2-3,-,CASSVGGGSGSWTDTQYF,TGTGCCAGCAGCGTAGGGGGGGGCAGCGGGTCGTGGACAGATACGCAGTATTTT
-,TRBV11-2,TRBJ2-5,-,CASSLFPQMEETQYF,TGTGCCAGCAGCTTGTTCCCACAGATGGAAGAGACCCAGTACTTC
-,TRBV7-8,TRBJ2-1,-,CASSLAKHNEQFF,TGTGCCAGCAGCTTAGCCAAACACAATGAGCAGTTCTTC
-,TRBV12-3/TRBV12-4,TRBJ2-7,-,CASGPGGVREQYF,TGTGCCAGCGGTCCAGGGGGGGTGAGAGAGCAGTACTTC
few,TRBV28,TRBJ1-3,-,CASSRGRQGSGNTIYF,TGTGCCAGCAGCCGCGGTCGTCAGGGTAGTGGAAACACCATATATTTT
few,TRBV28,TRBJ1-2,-,CASSSRALRNYGYTF,TGTGCCAGCAGTAGCCGGGCCCTGAGGAACTATGGCTACACCTTC
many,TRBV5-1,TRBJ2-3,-,CASSTLAFTDTQYF,TGCGCCAGCAGCACACTAGCATTCACAGATACGCAGTATTTT
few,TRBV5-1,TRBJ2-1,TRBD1,CASSSKNRGVQYNEQFF,TGCGCCAGCAGCTCGAAAAACAGGGGGGTACAATACAATGAGCAGTTCTTC
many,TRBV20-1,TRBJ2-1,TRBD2,CSAKPGLGLFF,TGCAGTGCTAAACCGGGACTAGGTTTGTTCTTC
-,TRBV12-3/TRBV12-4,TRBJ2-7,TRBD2,CASSTRTSADSEQYF,TGTGCCAGCAGTACCCGGACTAGCGCAGACTCAGAGCAGTACTTC
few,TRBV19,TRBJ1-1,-,CASSIWKNTEAFF,TGTGCCAGTAGTATCTGGAAGAACACTGAAGCTTTCTTT
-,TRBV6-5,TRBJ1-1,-,CASSYSYRDMNTEAFF,TGTGCCAGCAGTTACTCCTACAGAGACATGAACACTGAAGCTTTCTTT
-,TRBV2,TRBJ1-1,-,CASSLSSLLNTEAFF,TGTGCCAGCAGTCTATCGTCCCTTTTGAACACTGAAGCTTTCTTT
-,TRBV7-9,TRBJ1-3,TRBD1,CASSLGDRGEDTIYF,TGTGCCAGCAGCTTAGGGGACAGGGGAGAAGACACCATATATTTT
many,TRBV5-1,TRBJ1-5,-,CASAISDPTGPQHF,TGCGCCAGCGCGATCTCGGACCCGACGGGGCCCCAGCATTTT
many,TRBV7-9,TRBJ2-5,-,CASSFVGAGLETQYF,TGTGCCAGCAGCTTTGTCGGCGCAGGTTTGGAGACCCAGTACTTC
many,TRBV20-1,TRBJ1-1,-,CSARGDREAFF,TGCAGTGCTAGAGGGGACCGTGAAGCTTTCTTT
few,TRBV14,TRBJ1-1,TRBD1,CASSPYRGMGYTEAFF,TGTGCCAGCAGCCCATACAGGGGGATGGGGTACACTGAAGCTTTCTTT
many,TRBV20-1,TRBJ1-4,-,CSARDQWRREDEKLFF,TGCAGTGCTAGAGATCAGTGGAGAAGGGAGGACGAAAAACTGTTTTTT
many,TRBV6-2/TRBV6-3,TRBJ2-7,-,CASSYDRDFFAEQYF,TGTGCCAGCAGTTACGACCGGGACTTTTTCGCCGAGCAGTACTTC
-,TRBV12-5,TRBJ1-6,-,CASRESFGSPLHF,TGTGCTAGTCGGGAGAGTTTCGGTTCACCCCTCCACTTT